This T cell receptor beta chain was recorded in a study of blood T cell repertoires in COVID-19. In the study overall: From the United States, Italy and Spain came samples of acute and convalescent COVID-19. The analysed material was cDNA or gDNA that came from T cells, B-cell-depleted T cells, or PBMCs.

In the study's own analysis: The authors estimated nucleated cell counts from reference gene primer amplification. This table comes from immunoSEQ multiplex PCR, and its TCRdb copy is limited to in-frame clones, with some not included. V and J calls and clone size are copied from that table; D and trimming were computed from the DNA. The repertoire consists of 350,000 to 550,000 clones, with around nine tenths occurring once and the leading ten covering around 4.4%. Per the germline V gene, CDR1 is SGHRS and CDR2 is YFSETQ. V lost 2 bases and J lost 1, with 6 bases in between. CDR3 length: 13 residues.

The chain combines TRBV5-1 with TRBJ1-1; D is unclear. This clonotype originated in a woman aged 30 to 39 with acute or convalescent COVID-19. Sequencing was performed on peripheral blood. CDR3 coding DNA: TGCGCCAGCAGCTTTAACAAGAACACTGAAGCTTTCTTT. It is translated as CASSFNKNTEAFF.